Each of the 8 T cell receptor beta chains below was sequenced from the same sample in a study of blood T cell repertoires in COVID-19. Sequencing was performed with immunoSEQ multiplex PCR; in TCRdb, only in-frame clones are kept and a portion is missing. This sample has 86,000 or so clones; approximately 86% occur once, and the top ten carry 4.5% to 6%. Sequencing input: peripheral blood. These receptors were collected from a man aged 45 to 65 with active or convalescent COVID-19.

This clone was seen once. The chain recombines TRBV27 with TRBJ1-2; D call uncertain. CDR3 length equals 14 residues. Germline lookup yields CDR1 MNHEY and CDR2 SMNVEV (reference sequence). Trimming stripped 6 bases from V and 4 bases from J, with 15 bases between. CDR3 sequence (DNA): TGTGCCAGCAGCCGGGAGAAGGGCCCCTATGGCTACACCTTC. Translated, it gives CASSREKGPYGYTF.

This chain connects TRBV7-2 to TRBJ2-4; 8 nucleotides line up with TRBD2. CDR1 SGHTA and CDR2 FQGNSA come from the germline V gene. The CDR3 contains 14 residues. V dropped 2 bases and J dropped 5; count of bases not matched to a gene: 2. The CDR3 DNA is TGTGCCAGCAGCTTAACTAGCGGCCAAAACATTCAGTACTTC. Protein: CASSLTSGQNIQYF.

In nucleotides, the CDR3 is TGTGCCAGCACCCCCGCCCGGGTGCTTAATTCACCCCTCCACTTT. Translation gives CASTPARVLNSPLHF. This chain joins TRBV6-6 and TRBJ1-6, with D uncertain. The CDR3 totals 15 residues. The V end was cut by 7 bases, the J end by 6 bases, with 16 bases between. Germline V gene sequence: CDR1 MNHNY, CDR2 SVGAGI (reference sequence).

This clone was counted a single time. Germline is not matched at one junction end, which may reflect a read error. The chain carries TRBV5-1 and TRBJ1-6; D ambiguous. Germline CDR1 SGHRS, CDR2 YFSETQ. This CDR3 contains 15 residues. CDR3 protein: CTSRGRSSYNSPLHF. For the CDR3, the DNA is TGCACCAGCAGAGGGAGAAGCTCCTATAATTCACCCCTCCACTTT. Variable domain in full (rest from reference TRBV5-1 and TRBJ1-6): KAGVTQTPRYLIKTRGQQVTLSCSPISGHRSVSWYQQTPGQGLQFLFEYFSETQRNKGNFPGRFSGRQFSNSRSEMNVSTLELGDSALYLCTSRGRSSYNSPLHFGNGTRLTVT.

V is TRBV6-2 or TRBV6-3 and J is TRBJ2-5, with TRBD1 matching over 11 bases. Germline loops: CDR1 MNHEY, CDR2 SVGEGT. V shed 2 bases and J 5 bases; nucleotides not matched to a gene: 10. CDR3 size: 17 residues. CDR3 loop: CASSYTQGQGAWETQYF. In DNA, the CDR3 is TGTGCCAGCAGTTACACTCAAGGACAGGGGGCGTGGGAGACCCAGTACTTC.

This clone was observed a few times. The rearrangement joins TRBV28 to TRBJ1-1; perhaps TRBD1 as D (5 bases). The V and J ends lost 3 bases and 2 bases respectively, with 13 bases between them. The CDR3 loop spans 15 amino acids. CDR1 MDHEN and CDR2 SYDVKM come from the germline V gene. The CDR3 nucleotides read TGTGCCAGCAGTTTGGGGGGGGTTTTAAACACTGAAGCTTTCTTT. Amino acids: CASSLGGVLNTEAFF.

The genes are TRBV7-8 and TRBJ1-6; D gene uncertain. The CDR3 sequence is 12 residues long. Looked up from germline, CDR1 is SGHVS and CDR2 is FQNEAQ. Trimming left V 6 bases short and J 10 bases short, with 10 bases between. CDR3: CASRPNSSPLHF. Written as DNA, the CDR3 is TGTGCCAGCAGACCCAATAGCTCACCCCTCCACTTT.

V and J are TRBV5-8 and TRBJ1-1, with unresolved D. The CDR3 loop spans 15 amino acids. V lost 4 bases and J lost 0, with 13 bases in between. Per the germline V gene, CDR1 is SGHTS and CDR2 is YDEGEE. The CDR3 nucleotides read TGTGCCAGCAGCCTTGGCGGAAGCATGAACACTGAAGCTTTCTTT. Encoded protein: CASSLGGSMNTEAFF.